The 5 T cell receptor beta chains presented below share a single source sample, sequenced in a study of blood T cell repertoires in COVID-19. TCRdb's copy holds only in-frame clones and misses some; the assay was immunoSEQ multiplex PCR. Of fewer than 300,000 clones in the sample, approximately 90% were seen once. The sequencing input was peripheral blood. These receptors were taken from a woman between 50 and 59 years old with COVID-19, enrolled during active disease.

V usage is TRBV6-1 and J usage is TRBJ2-3, with a possible D match to TRBD2 (6 bases). Germline lookup yields CDR1 MNHNS and CDR2 SASEGT. V was pared by 0 bases and J by 11 bases, with 18 bases between. The length of the CDR3 is 15 residues. The CDR3 DNA reads TGTGCCAGCAGTGAAGCGCGGATAGGGAGCGGGCTGCAGTATTTT. Its translation: CASSEARIGSGLQYF.

The rearrangement joins TRBV6-5 to TRBJ2-7; 8 nucleotides align to TRBD2. The germline V gene encodes CDR1 MNHEY and CDR2 SVGAGI. This CDR3 contains 15 residues. J gave up 3 bases and V 6 bases, and 10 bases lay outside the gene matches. The CDR3 protein is CASSPGLARNYEQYF. In nucleotides, the CDR3 is TGTGCCAGCAGCCCCGGACTAGCCCGGAACTACGAGCAGTACTTC.

The chain is built from TRBV7-2 and TRBJ2-2, with 15 bases fitting TRBD2. Germline CDR1 and CDR2: SGHTA and FQGNSA. Losses at the gene ends were 6 bases for V and 7 bases for J; bases not matched to a gene: 3. The CDR3 has 15 residues. The CDR3 nucleotides read TGTGCCAGCAGTTGGACTAGCGGGAGGGTCGGGGAGCTGTTTTTT. As protein: CASSWTSGRVGELFF.

This rearrangement joins TRBV30 to TRBJ1-1; 8 bases match TRBD1. CDR3 size: 16 residues. The V gene end was trimmed by 3 bases and the J gene end by 5 bases; junction bases not matched to a gene: 14. Germline V lookup: CDR1 GTSNPN, CDR2 SVGIG (reference sequence). Here the CDR3 reads CAWRGVSGGRKTEAFF. CDR3 nucleotides: TGTGCCTGGAGGGGGGTTTCAGGGGGCCGGAAGACTGAAGCTTTCTTT.

J is TRBJ1-4 and V is TRBV15; D perhaps matches TRBD1 (5 bases). The CDR3 runs 12 residues. Germline V gives CDR1 LNHNV, CDR2 YYDKDF (reference sequence). Trimming took off 5 bases at V and 8 bases at J, with 9 bases between the two ends. This CDR3 is CATSSQGEKLFF. In nucleotides, the CDR3 is TGTGCCACCAGCTCCCAGGGCGAAAAACTGTTTTTT.